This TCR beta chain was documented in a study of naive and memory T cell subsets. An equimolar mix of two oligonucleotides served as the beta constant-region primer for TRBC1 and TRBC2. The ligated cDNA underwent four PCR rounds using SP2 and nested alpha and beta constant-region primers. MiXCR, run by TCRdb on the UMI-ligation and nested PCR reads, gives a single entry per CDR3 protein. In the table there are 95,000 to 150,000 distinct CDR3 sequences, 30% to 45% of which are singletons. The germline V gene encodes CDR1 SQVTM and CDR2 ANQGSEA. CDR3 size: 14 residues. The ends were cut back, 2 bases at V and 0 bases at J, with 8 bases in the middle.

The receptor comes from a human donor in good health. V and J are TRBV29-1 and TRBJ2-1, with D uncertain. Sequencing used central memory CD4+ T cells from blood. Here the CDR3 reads CSVELHHSYNEQFF. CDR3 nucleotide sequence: TGCAGCGTTGAACTCCACCACTCCTACAATGAGCAGTTCTTC.